These 25 T cell receptor beta chains were all obtained from the same sample, sequenced in a study of CD8 T cells in Susac syndrome. An amount of RNA that ranged from 0.5 to 1 ug was reverse transcribed with random hexamers. TCRdb re-called the immunoSEQ multiplex PCR reads with MiXCR, one entry per CDR3 protein. The repertoire includes 150,000 or so distinct CDR3 sequences, approximately 95% of them detected once, and about 0.089% sits in the top ten. Material for sequencing was CD4+ T cells from PBMCs. These receptors all stem from a human donor with multiple sclerosis.

The chain recombines TRBV7-9 with TRBJ2-5, with D uncertain. V gave up 7 bases and J gave up 3 bases, with 15 bases separating them. Germline loops: CDR1 SEHNR, CDR2 FQNEAQ (reference sequence). The CDR3 has 14 amino acids. The CDR3 DNA reads TGTGCCAGCACCTTCCCCCAGAAGAAAGAGACCCAGTACTTC. It translates to CASTFPQKKETQYF.

The rearrangement joins TRBV7-2 to TRBJ1-4; TRBD1 aligns across 8 bases. The CDR3 sequence is 14 residues long. Germline lookup yields CDR1 SGHTA and CDR2 FQGNSA. Trimming took 6 bases from V and 6 from J; bases not matched to a gene: 6. The CDR3 DNA is TGTGCCAGCAGGATGACGGGACAGGATGAAAAACTGTTTTTT. Encoded protein: CASRMTGQDEKLFF.

The chain combines TRBV6-2 or TRBV6-3 with TRBJ1-3; D gene ambiguous. The CDR3 consists of 11 residues. Germline-derived CDR1 and CDR2 are MNHEY and SVGEGT. V gave up 6 bases and J gave up 8 bases, with 8 bases separating them. The CDR3 bases are TGTGCCAGCAGCCGCCGAGACACCATATATTTT. Translated, it gives CASSRRDTIYF.

The chain employs TRBV29-1 and TRBJ2-7; tentative D call: TRBD1 (7 bases). The CDR3 is 14 residues long. Germline V gene data show CDR1 as SQVTM and CDR2 as ANQGSEA. V lost 6 bases to trimming and J lost 1 base, with 16 bases between them. CDR3 loop: CSVGRDSYSYEQYF. The CDR3 DNA sequence: TGCAGCGTGGGGCGGGACAGCTATTCCTACGAGCAGTACTTC.

CDR3 region: CAGRTFQETQYF. As DNA, the CDR3 is TGTGCCGGGCGGACTTTCCAAGAGACCCAGTACTTC. The rearrangement joins TRBV6-1 to TRBJ2-5; a weak D match, TRBD2 (5 bases). Trimming took off 11 bases at V and 1 base at J, with 11 bases between the two ends. Germline assignment: CDR1 MNHNS and CDR2 SASEGT. The CDR3 covers 12 residues.

The J gene is TRBJ2-3, the V gene TRBV27; 9 bases map to TRBD2. CDR1 and CDR2 from the germline V gene are MNHEY and SMNVEV (reference sequence). The J segment lost 6 bases and the V segment lost 4 bases, leaving 8 bases of the junction unmatched. The CDR3 length is 15 residues. The CDR3 spells CASSSGGRAADTQYF. CDR3 in DNA: TGTGCCAGCAGTTCCGGCGGGAGGGCGGCGGATACGCAGTATTTT.

This clonotype was recorded once. This chain connects TRBV7-9 to TRBJ2-5; perhaps TRBD1 as D (6 bases). Germline CDR1 SEHNR, CDR2 FQNEAQ (reference sequence). The CDR3 has 13 amino acids. Deletions cut 4 bases from V and 10 bases from J, with 16 bases between. CDR3: CASSYYFGGHQYF. The DNA of the CDR3 is TGTGCCAGCAGCTACTATTTTGGGGGACACCAGTACTTC. The variable domain in full, completed from reference TRBV7-9 and TRBJ2-5, reads DTGVSQNPRHKITKRGQNVTFRCDPISEHNRLYWYRQTLGQGPEFLTYFQNEAQLEKSRLLSDRFSAERPKGSFSTLEIQRTEQGDSAMYLCASSYYFGGHQYFGPGTRLLVL.

CDR3 region: CASSVRQGASSGANVLTF. CDR3 bases: TGTGCCAGCAGCGTACGACAGGGCGCAAGCTCTGGGGCCAACGTCCTGACTTTC. This rearrangement joins TRBV11-2 to TRBJ2-6; TRBD1 matches at 7 bases. CDR1 SGHAT and CDR2 FQNNGV come from the germline V gene. The J segment lost 0 bases and the V segment lost 5 bases, leaving 10 bases of the junction unmatched. CDR3 length: 18 residues. The whole variable domain, remainder taken from reference TRBV11-2 and TRBJ2-6, is EAGVAQSPRYKIIEKRQSVAFWCNPISGHATLYWYQQILGQGPKLLIQFQNNGVVDDSQLPKDRFSAERLKGVDSTLKIQPAKLEDSAVYLCASSVRQGASSGANVLTFGAGSRLTVL.

Here the CDR3 reads CASSLGVAGGTDTQYF. In DNA form, the CDR3 reads TGCGCCAGCAGTCTCGGGGTAGCGGGAGGCACAGATACGCAGTATTTT. The chain employs TRBV4-1 and TRBJ2-3, with 9 bases aligning to TRBD2. This CDR3 contains 16 residues. Germline V gene lookup returns CDR1 MGHRA and CDR2 YSYEKL. The J segment lost 1 base and the V segment lost 6 bases, leaving 8 bases of the junction unmatched.

The gene calls are TRBV2 and TRBJ1-2; 10 positions agree with TRBD1. Germline trimming cut 6 bases from V and 8 bases from J; bases unmatched to any gene: 9. The CDR3 loop spans 14 amino acids. Germline-derived CDR1 and CDR2 are SNHLY and FYNNEI. CDR3 sequence (DNA): TGTGCCAGCAGGCGGGGGGGACAGGGGACCGGCTACACCTTC. Its translation: CASRRGGQGTGYTF.

This clonotype was recorded only once. The J gene is TRBJ2-1, the V gene TRBV15; possibly TRBD2 for D (5 bases). CDR3 size: 16 residues. Trimming took off 5 bases at V and 4 bases at J, with 18 bases between the two ends. CDR1 LNHNV and CDR2 YYDKDF come from the germline V gene (reference sequence). CDR3 residues: CATSSGLPSTYNEQFF. The CDR3 region has the DNA TGTGCCACCAGCTCCGGACTCCCCAGCACTTACAATGAGCAGTTCTTC.

The V and J genes are TRBV29-1 and TRBJ1-1; D not certain. Per the germline V gene, CDR1 is SQVTM and CDR2 is ANQGSEA. The V end lost 7 bases, the J end lost 1 base, and 16 bases lay between the germline ends. CDR3 length: 14 amino acids. For the CDR3, the DNA is TGCAGCGCTGGGCGCACGATACAGAACACTGAAGCTTTCTTT. Its translation: CSAGRTIQNTEAFF.

The chain has TRBV29-1 and TRBJ1-5, with D unclear. In germline, CDR1 is SQVTM, CDR2 ANQGSEA. The CDR3 sequence is 13 residues long. The germline V and J ends were trimmed by 4 bases and 4 bases, with 11 bases remaining between them. The CDR3 spells CSVGEVQNQPQHF. CDR3 coding DNA: TGCAGCGTTGGGGAGGTCCAAAATCAGCCCCAGCATTTT. Using reference TRBV29-1 and TRBJ1-5 for the parts outside the CDR3, the full variable domain is SAVISQKPSRDICQRGTSLTIQCQVDSQVTMMFWYRQQPGQSLTLIATANQGSEATYESGFVIDKFPISRPNLTFSTLTVSNMSPEDSSIYLCSVGEVQNQPQHFGDGTRLSIL.

The chain uses TRBV4-1 and TRBJ1-2; D is perhaps TRBD1 (5 bases). There are 16 residues in the CDR3. The V and J ends lost 1 base and 0 bases respectively, with 12 bases between them. Germline V gene lookup returns CDR1 MGHRA and CDR2 YSYEKL. The CDR3, as DNA: TGCGCCAGCAGCCAAGTCCGGGGGGAGACTAACTATGGCTACACCTTC. As protein: CASSQVRGETNYGYTF.

The rearrangement uses TRBV4-1 and TRBJ2-2, with 11 bases matching TRBD2. Germline CDR1 reads MGHRA; CDR2 reads YSYEKL. The CDR3 runs to 19 residues. V lost 1 base, J lost 2 bases, and 9 bases stayed unmatched. This CDR3 reads CASSQVRLAGSSNTGELFF. CDR3 nucleotides: TGCGCCAGCAGCCAAGTCCGACTAGCGGGGTCCAGTAACACCGGGGAGCTGTTTTTT.

The V and J genes are TRBV30 and TRBJ2-7; D is tentatively TRBD1 or TRBD2 (6 bases each). The CDR3 extends over 14 amino acids. V gave up 4 bases and J gave up 4 bases, with 17 bases separating them. CDR1 and CDR2 from the germline V gene are GTSNPN and SVGIG (reference sequence). The CDR3 here is CAWNRDGGRYEQYF. CDR3 sequence (DNA): TGTGCCTGGAATCGCGACGGGGGCAGGTACGAGCAGTACTTC. Full variable domain (rest looked up from reference TRBV30 and TRBJ2-7): SQTIHQWPATLVQPVGSPLSLECTVEGTSNPNLYWYRQAAGRGLQLLFYSVGIGQISSEVPQNLSASRPQDRQFILSSKKLLLSDSGFYLCAWNRDGGRYEQYFGPGTRLTVT.

The chain has TRBV29-1 and TRBJ2-7, with D possibly being TRBD2 (6 bases). With 0 bases removed from V and 2 bases from J, the gap between germline ends came to 14 bases. Germline loops: CDR1 SQVTM, CDR2 ANQGSEA. This CDR3 has 15 residues. The CDR3 bases are TGCAGCGTTGAAGAGGGGACTGAGTCTCCCTACGAGCAGTACTTC. Encoded protein: CSVEEGTESPYEQYF.

This chain connects TRBV6-2 or TRBV6-3 to TRBJ2-7, with no clear D. This CDR3 is built from 17 residues. With 6 bases removed from V and 5 bases from J, the gap between germline ends came to 26 bases. CDR1 is MNHEY and CDR2 is SVGEGT in the germline V gene. Here the CDR3 reads CASSPTPPSLLGDEQYF. The CDR3 nucleotides read TGTGCCAGCAGCCCCACCCCTCCGAGCCTTCTCGGCGACGAGCAGTACTTC.

The chain carries TRBV7-8 and TRBJ1-2; a possible D gene is TRBD1 (5 bases). Germline V gene sequence: CDR1 SGHVS, CDR2 FQNEAQ. The CDR3 has 15 residues. V gave up 8 bases and J gave up 1 base, with 17 bases separating them. Here the CDR3 reads CASPPEGRINYGYTF. As DNA, the CDR3 is TGTGCCAGCCCTCCCGAGGGGCGGATTAACTATGGCTACACCTTC.

The rearrangement uses TRBV27 and TRBJ2-7, with D tentatively TRBD2 (6 bases). CDR1 and CDR2 from the germline V gene are MNHEY and SMNVEV (reference sequence). The V gene lost 6 bases and the J gene lost 5 bases, with 14 bases spanning the gap. CDR3 length: 13 amino acids. The CDR3 sequence: CASSPRGGDEQYF. The CDR3 DNA reads TGTGCCAGCAGCCCCCGCGGCGGGGACGAGCAGTACTTC.

The V gene is TRBV28, the J gene TRBJ2-7, with D hard to call. The CDR3 runs to 14 residues. The germline CDR1 and CDR2 sequences are MDHEN and SYDVKM. Trimming removed 4 bases at V and 3 bases at J, with 13 bases between. The DNA of the CDR3 is TGTGCCAGCAGTTCGCACCAATCGGGCTACGAGCAGTACTTC. Protein sequence: CASSSHQSGYEQYF.

The rearrangement joins TRBV7-3 to TRBJ2-5; tentatively, D is TRBD1 (5 bases). Germline loops: CDR1 SGHTA, CDR2 FQGTGA. Trimming removed 2 bases at V and 10 bases at J, with 14 bases between. The CDR3 is 13 amino acids. The CDR3 coding sequence is TGTGCCAGCAGCTTAGGTCGCAGGGATATCCAGTACTTC. It translates to CASSLGRRDIQYF.

The table lists this clonotype with a count of one. The chain couples TRBV5-6 to TRBJ2-5; D unclear. Trimming took off 5 bases at V and 4 bases at J, with 12 bases between the two ends. CDR3 length equals 13 residues. Per the germline V gene, CDR1 is SGHDT and CDR2 is YYEEEE. CDR3 protein: CASRAWVGETQYF. The CDR3 DNA follows: TGTGCCAGCAGGGCTTGGGTCGGAGAGACCCAGTACTTC.

The chain has TRBV14 and TRBJ2-2, with TRBD2 matching 9 bases. Germline-derived CDR1 and CDR2 are SGHDN and FVKESK. This CDR3 contains 17 residues. J was trimmed by 2 bases and V by 4 bases; bases with no gene match: 8. CDR3 in amino acids: CASSPPTSGDNTGELFF. In nucleotides, the CDR3 is TGTGCCAGCAGCCCACCGACTAGCGGAGATAACACCGGGGAGCTGTTTTTT. The variable domain in full, completed from reference TRBV14 and TRBJ2-2, reads EAGVTQFPSHSVIEKGQTVTLRCDPISGHDNLYWYRRVMGKEIKFLLHFVKESKQDESGMPNNRFLAERTGGTYSTLKVQPAELEDSGVYFCASSPPTSGDNTGELFFGEGSRLTVL.

The V and J genes are TRBV19 and TRBJ1-1, with D possibly TRBD1 on 5 matching bases. The CDR3 is 14 residues long. Germline V gene lookup returns CDR1 LNHDA and CDR2 SQIVND (reference sequence). V lost 4 bases, J lost 1 base, and 10 bases lay in between. The CDR3 DNA follows: TGTGCCAGTAGTACCCTGGGGGGGAACACTGAAGCTTTCTTT. Protein product: CASSTLGGNTEAFF.